This T cell receptor (beta chain) was sequenced in a study of blood T cells in healthy people across ages. Germline-derived CDR1 and CDR2 are SGDLS and YYNGEE. The CDR3 totals 13 residues. The V and J ends lost 5 bases and 7 bases respectively, with 13 bases between them. At least ten counts were recorded for this clonotype. Combining a sample-barcoded 5' primer with a J-beta primer mix, a second PCR ran for roughly 6 to 12 cycles. MiXCR, applied by TCRdb to the 5' RACE reads, yields one record per CDR3 protein. Of around 1.5 million distinct CDR3 sequences in the sample, about 32% were seen once. Sequencing used blood. The chain recombines TRBV9 with TRBJ2-1; D is perhaps TRBD1 or TRBD2 (6 bases each). The receptor comes from a woman in her twenties or thirties in good health. This CDR3 reads CASSFGGLNEQFF. The DNA of the CDR3 is TGTGCCAGCAGTTTCGGGGGCTTGAATGAGCAGTTCTTC.